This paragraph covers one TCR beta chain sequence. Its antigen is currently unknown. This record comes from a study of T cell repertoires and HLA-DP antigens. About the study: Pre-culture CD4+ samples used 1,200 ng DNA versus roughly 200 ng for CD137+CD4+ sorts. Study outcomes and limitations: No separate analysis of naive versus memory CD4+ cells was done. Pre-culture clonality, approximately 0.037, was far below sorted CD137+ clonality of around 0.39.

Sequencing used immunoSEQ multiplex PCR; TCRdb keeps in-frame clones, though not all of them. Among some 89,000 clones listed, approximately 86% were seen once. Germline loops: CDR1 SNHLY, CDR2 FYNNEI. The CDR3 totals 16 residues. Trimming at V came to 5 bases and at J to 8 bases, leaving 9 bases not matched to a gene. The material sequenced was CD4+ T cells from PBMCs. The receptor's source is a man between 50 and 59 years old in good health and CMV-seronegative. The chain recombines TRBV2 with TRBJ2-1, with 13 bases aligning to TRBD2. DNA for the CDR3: TGTGCCAGCAGTCGGACTAGCGGGAGCTCTCAGGATGAGCAGTTCTTC. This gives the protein CASSRTSGSSQDEQFF.